This T cell receptor beta chain derives from a study of shared clonotypes between healthy human individuals. Study-level results: The genetic and exposure-history diversity represented was limited by few donors.

With 2 bases removed from V and 8 bases from J, the gap between germline ends came to 9 bases. This CDR3 has 12 residues. Germline V gives CDR1 SGHTA, CDR2 FQGNSA. On this clone: Its antigen remains unidentified.

Recent acute infections and vaccinations were absent in the healthy HIV-negative adult donors. The assay was immunoSEQ multiplex PCR, and TCRdb's table has in-frame clones only and misses some. The sample records 2 million to 2.5 million clones, less than 95% being singletons. The receptor comes from a man younger than 35 in good health. Some clones in this sample may be carry-over from other donors' samples. This chain uses TRBV7-2 with TRBJ1-2; D is unresolved. Sequenced input: naive CD4+ T cells from PBMCs. Subset: CD45RA+ positively selected. CDR3 protein: CASSLNPPGYTF. Written as DNA, the CDR3 is TGTGCCAGCAGCTTAAACCCCCCCGGCTACACCTTC.